Reported below is one T cell receptor beta chain. What it binds is unknown. V was clipped by 4 bases and J by 8 bases, with 14 bases between them. This CDR3 spans 13 amino acids. The germline V gene has CDR1 MGHRA and CDR2 YSYEKL. TCRdb re-derived calls from the reads in MiXCR, one entry per CDR3 protein. The table has 180,000 or so distinct CDR3 sequences, roughly a sixth seen once. This sample is part of a study of T cell repertoires in cytomegalovirus infection. Study-wide background: Signatures in public TCR beta sequences pointed to both CMV infection and matching HLA type.

Findings and limits, study-wide: Totalled public TCR beta family frequency picked out people who carried CMV plus the relevant HLA. Ex vivo responses were dominated by HLA-C-restricted CMV-specific TCR beta clonotypes.

Sequencing was done on a sample of CD8+ T cells from PBMCs. This TCR was sampled from a human donor in good health (CMV status not recorded). Some clones in this sample may be carry-over from other donors' samples. V and J are TRBV4-1 and TRBJ1-1; possibly TRBD1 for D (5 bases). CDR3 in amino acids: CASSREGQREAFF. CDR3 DNA: TGCGCCAGCAGCCGGGAGGGGCAGAGGGAAGCTTTCTTT.